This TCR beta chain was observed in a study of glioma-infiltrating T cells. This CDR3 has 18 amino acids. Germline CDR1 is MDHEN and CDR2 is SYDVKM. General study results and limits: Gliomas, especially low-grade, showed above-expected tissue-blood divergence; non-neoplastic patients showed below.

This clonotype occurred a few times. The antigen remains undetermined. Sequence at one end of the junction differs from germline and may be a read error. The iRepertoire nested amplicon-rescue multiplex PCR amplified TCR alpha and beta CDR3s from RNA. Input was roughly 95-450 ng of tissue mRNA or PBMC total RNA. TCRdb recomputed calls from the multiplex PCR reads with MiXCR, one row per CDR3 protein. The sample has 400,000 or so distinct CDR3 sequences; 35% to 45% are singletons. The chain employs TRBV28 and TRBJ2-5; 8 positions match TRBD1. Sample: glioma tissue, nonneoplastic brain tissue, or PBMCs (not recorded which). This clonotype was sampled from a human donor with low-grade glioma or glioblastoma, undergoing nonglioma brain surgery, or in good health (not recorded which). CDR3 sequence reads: CTSSSPYPDRVMTETQYF. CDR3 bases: TGTACCAGCAGTTCCCCATATCCGGACAGGGTGATGACTGAGACCCAGTACTTC.